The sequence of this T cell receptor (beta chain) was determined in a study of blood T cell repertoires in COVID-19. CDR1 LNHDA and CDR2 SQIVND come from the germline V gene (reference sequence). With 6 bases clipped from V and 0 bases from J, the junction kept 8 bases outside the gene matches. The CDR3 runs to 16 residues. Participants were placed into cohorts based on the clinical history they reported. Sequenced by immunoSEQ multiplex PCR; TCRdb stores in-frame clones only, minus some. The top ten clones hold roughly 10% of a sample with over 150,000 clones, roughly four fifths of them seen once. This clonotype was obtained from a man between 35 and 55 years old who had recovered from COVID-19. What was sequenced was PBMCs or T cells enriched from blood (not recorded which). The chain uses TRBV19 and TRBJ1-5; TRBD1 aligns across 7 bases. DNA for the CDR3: TGTGCCAGTAGACAGGGGATACTATATAGCAATCAGCCCCAGCATTTT. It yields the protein CASRQGILYSNQPQHF.